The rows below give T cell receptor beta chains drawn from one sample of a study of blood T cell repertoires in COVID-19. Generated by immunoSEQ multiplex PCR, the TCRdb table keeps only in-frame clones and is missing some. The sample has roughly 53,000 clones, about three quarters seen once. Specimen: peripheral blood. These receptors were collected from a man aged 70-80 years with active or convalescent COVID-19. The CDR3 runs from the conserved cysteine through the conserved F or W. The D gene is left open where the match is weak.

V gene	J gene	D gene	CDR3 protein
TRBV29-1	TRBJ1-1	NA	CSVERAPQGGSEAFF
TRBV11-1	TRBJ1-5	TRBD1	CASSLAGGQGPNQPQHF
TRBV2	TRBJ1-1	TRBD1	CASSWPRDRVGTEAFF
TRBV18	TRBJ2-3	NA	CASSPQAPRGADTQYF
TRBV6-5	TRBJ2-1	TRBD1	CATLTPGQRNNEQFF
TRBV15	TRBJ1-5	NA	CATSRGAGYSNQPQHF
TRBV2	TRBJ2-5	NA	CASSWEETQYF
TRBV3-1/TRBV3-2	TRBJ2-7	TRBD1	CASSPSPGTGSVQYF
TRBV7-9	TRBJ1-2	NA	CASSLARRGNGYTF
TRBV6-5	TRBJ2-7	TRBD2	CASSYSGGGYEQYF
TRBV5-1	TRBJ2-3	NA	CASSLARGTTDTQYF
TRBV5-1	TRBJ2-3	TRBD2	CASSLAGTSGSTDTQYF
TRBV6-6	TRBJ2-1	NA	CASSSGAGRNEQFF
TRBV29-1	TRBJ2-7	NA	CSVDEGAGYEQYF
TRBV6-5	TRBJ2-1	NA	CASSYSNREYEQFF
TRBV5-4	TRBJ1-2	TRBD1	CASSRDMDRENYGYTF
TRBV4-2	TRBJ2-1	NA	CASSQDLGVEQFF
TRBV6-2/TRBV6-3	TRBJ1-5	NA	CASSSRGVEPQHF
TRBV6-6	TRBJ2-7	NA	CASSSRDPSYEQYF
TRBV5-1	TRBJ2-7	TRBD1	CASSAATGSSGNEQYF
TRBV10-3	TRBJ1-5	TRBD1	CAISESGTDSNQPQHF
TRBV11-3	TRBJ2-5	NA	CASSLLGALETQYF
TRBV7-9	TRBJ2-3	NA	CASSDGSVSTDTQYF
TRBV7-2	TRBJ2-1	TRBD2	CASSLTSGPYNEQFF
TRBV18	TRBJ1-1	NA	CASSPGRRDTEAFF
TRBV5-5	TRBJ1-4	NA	CASSQGGEKLFF
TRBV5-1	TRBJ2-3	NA	CASSLVYGETDTQYF
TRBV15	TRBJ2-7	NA	CATSRDVGTYPPYEQYF
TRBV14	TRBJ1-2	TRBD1	CASSQDGAGGNYGYTF
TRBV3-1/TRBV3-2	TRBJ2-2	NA	CASRPTGPGELFF
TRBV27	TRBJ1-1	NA	CASSSRMNTEAFF
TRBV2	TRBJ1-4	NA	CASTERRDEKLFF
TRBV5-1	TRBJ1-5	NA	CASSLDSENNQPQHF
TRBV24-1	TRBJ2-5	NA	CATSGQGNGEETQYF
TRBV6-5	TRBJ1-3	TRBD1	CASSYSGQGRNTIYF
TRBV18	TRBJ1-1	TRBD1	CASSPPHRGGTEAFF
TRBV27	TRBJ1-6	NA	CASSLNRASPLHF
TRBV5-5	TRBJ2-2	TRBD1	CASSFTTGLTGELFF
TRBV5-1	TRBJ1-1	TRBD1	CASSLTGTGNTEAFF
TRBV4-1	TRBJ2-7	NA	CASSQVASLNEQYF
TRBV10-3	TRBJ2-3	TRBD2	CAISPGLAGGASTDTQYF
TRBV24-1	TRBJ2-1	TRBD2	CATSGPGLAGGHGYNEQFF
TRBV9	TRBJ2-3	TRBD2	CASSWAVAGMDTQYF
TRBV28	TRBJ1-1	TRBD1	CASSSRTGTEAFF
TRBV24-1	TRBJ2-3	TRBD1	CATSDWTDRDTQYF
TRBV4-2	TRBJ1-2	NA	CASSLTDGRRNPGYTF
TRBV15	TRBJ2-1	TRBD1	CATSRPGGFSYNEQFF
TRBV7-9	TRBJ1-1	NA	CASSPTGNTEAFF
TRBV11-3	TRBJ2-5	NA	CASGLGETQYF
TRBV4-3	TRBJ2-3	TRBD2	CASSHSGSRTDTQYF
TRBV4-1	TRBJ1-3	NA	CASSLLGTAAGNTIYF
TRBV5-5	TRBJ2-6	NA	CASSPDTGSPGANVLTF